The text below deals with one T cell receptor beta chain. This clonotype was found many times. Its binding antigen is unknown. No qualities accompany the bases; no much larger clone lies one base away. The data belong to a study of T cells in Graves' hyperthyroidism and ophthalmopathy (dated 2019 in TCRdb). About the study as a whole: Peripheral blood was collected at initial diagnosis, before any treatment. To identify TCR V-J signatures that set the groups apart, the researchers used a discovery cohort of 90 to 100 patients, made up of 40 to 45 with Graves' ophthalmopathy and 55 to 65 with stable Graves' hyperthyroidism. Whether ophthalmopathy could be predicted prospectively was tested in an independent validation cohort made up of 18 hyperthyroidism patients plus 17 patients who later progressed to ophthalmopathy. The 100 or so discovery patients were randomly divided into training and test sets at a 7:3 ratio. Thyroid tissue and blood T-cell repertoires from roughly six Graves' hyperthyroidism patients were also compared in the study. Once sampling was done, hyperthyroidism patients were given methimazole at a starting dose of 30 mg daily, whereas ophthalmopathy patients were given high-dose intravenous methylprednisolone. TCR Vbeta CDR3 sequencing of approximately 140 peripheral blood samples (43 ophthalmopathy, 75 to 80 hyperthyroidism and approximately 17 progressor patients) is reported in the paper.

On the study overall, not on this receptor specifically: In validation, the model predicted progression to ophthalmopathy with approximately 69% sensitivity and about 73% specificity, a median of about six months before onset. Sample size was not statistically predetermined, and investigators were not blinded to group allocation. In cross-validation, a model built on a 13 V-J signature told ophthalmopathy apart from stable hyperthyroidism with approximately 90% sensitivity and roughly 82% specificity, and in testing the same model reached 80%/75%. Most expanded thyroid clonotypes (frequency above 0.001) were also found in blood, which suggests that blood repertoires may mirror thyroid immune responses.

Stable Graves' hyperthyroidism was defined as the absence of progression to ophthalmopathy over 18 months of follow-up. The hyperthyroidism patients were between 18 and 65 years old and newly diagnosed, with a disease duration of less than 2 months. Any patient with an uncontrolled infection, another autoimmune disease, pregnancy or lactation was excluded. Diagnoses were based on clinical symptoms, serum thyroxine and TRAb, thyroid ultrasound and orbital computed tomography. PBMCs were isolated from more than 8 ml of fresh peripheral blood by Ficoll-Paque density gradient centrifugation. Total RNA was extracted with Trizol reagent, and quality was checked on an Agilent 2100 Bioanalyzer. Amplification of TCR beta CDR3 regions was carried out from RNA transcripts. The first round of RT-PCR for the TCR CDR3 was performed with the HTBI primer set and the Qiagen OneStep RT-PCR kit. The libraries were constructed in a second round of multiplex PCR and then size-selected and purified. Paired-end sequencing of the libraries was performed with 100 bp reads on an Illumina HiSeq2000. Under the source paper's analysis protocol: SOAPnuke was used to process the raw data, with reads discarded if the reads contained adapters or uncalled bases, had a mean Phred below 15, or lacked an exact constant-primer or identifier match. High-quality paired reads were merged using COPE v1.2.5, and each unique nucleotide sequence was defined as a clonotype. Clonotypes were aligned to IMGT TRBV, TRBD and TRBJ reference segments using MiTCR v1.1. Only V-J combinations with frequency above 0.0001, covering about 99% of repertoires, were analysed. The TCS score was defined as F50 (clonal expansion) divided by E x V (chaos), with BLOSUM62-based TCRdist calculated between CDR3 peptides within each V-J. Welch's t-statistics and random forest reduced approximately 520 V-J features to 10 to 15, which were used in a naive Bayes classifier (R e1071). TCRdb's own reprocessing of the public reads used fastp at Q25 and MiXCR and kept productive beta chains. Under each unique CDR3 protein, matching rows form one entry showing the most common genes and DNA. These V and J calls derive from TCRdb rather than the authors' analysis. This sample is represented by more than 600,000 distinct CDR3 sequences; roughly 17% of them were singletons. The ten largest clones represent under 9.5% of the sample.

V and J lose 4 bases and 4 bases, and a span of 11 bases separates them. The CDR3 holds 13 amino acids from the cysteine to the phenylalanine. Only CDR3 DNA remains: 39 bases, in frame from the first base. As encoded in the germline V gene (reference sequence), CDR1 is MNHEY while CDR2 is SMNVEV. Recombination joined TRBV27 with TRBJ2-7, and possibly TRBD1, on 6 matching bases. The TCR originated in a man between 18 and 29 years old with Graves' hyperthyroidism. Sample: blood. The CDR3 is CASSSPDRYEQYF. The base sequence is TGTGCCAGCAGTTCACCGGACAGATACGAGCAGTACTTC.